A single T cell receptor beta chain is shown here with its context. This clone was counted a single time. Its antigen is not yet known. Base qualities were left out, and no much larger clone turns up one base away. TCRbeta CDR3 regions were amplified from genomic DNA using the immunoSEQ Assay, a bias-controlled multiplex PCR. The study's own analysis went as follows. The number of nucleated cells in each sample was estimated from the amplification of reference gene primers within the assay. To quantify the absolute abundance of each unique TCRbeta CDR3 rearrangement, sequence reads were collapsed and filtered. Productive Simpson clonality was computed per sample as the square root of Simpson's diversity index over productive rearrangements. The source is immuneACCESS, and TCRdb retained only in-frame sequences with V and J called. Part of the clones is not carried over; for the studies checked, unresolved V genes explain less than half of this, and the remainder is unexplained. That table supplies the V and J calls and clone size; D and trimming were determined from the DNA. Here the sample has a few hundred thousand clones; 90% occur a single time. Around 2.3% of the sample is held by the ten biggest clonotypes.

This record comes from a study of blood T cell repertoires in COVID-19 (dated by TCRdb to 2020 to 2021). Background for the entire study: Collaborator samples came from the United States, Italy and Spain and covered acute and convalescent phases of COVID-19. The repertoires were released in a freely available public database intended as a resource for research on the immune response to SARS-CoV-2. HLA class I and class II types, where available, came from metadata supplied by the sample provider rather than from assay-based typing. The sample metadata nearly always contained a de-identified subject ID, COVID-19 status, age in years and sex. Samples were obtained from the ongoing ImmuneRACE study (first 160 participants) and from over 1,000 subjects provided by 6 global collaborators. The material from the prospective study consisted of cDNA or gDNA derived from T cells, B-cell-depleted T cells, or PBMCs. The dataset comprised deeply sampled blood TCRbeta repertoires from subjects exposed to, actively infected with, or recovered from COVID-19. What the research found in general, with its limitations: Clinical and demographic metadata were provided uncurated, with the amount varying by source and participant.

Reading the germline V gene gives CDR1 SGHVS and CDR2 FNYEAQ. Relative to germline, V is missing 0 bases and J is missing 5 bases, with 11 bases of the junction outside any gene match. Measured from the cysteine to the phenylalanine, the CDR3 is 18 residues long. The sequence is cut down to CDR3 DNA, 54 bases in frame from base 1. One collaborating source in Seattle enrolled patients during active infection and followed them longitudinally through the course of disease. Collaborating institutions collected whole blood in K2EDTA tubes following their own protocols. Collaborator samples were shipped for TCRbeta analysis as frozen whole blood, isolated PBMCs, or DNA extracted from either sample type.

The material sequenced was peripheral blood. The source of this sequence is a woman in her sixties with COVID-19, enrolled during active disease. In this chain, TRBV7-6 is recombined with TRBJ2-1, with 9 bases aligning to TRBD1. The base sequence is TGTGCCAGCAGCTTAGCGTTAGCCGGGACAGGGTACAACAATGAGCAGTTCTTC. This gives the protein CASSLALAGTGYNNEQFF.